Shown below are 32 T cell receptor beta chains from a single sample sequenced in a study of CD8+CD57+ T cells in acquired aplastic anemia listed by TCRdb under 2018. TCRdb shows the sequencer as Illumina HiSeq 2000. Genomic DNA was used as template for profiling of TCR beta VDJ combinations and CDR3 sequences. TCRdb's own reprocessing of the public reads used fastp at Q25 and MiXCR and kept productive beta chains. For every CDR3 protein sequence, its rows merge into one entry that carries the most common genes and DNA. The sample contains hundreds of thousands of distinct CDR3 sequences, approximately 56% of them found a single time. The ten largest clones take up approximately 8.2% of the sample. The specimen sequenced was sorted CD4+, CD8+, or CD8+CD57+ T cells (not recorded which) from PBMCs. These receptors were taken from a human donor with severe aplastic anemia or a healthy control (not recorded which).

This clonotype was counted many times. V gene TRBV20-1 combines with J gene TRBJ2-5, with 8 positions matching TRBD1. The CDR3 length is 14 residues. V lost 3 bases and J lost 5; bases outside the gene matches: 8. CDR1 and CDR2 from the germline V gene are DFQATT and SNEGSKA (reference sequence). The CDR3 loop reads CSASLAGGRETQYF. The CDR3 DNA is TGCAGTGCTAGCCTGGCAGGGGGCCGGGAGACCCAGTACTTC.

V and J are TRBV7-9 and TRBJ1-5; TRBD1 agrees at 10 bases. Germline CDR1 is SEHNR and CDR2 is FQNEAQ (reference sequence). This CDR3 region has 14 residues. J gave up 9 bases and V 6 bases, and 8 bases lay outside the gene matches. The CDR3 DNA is TGTGCCAGCAGTTCGCCCCGGACAGGGGGGCCCCAGCATTTT. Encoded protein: CASSSPRTGGPQHF.

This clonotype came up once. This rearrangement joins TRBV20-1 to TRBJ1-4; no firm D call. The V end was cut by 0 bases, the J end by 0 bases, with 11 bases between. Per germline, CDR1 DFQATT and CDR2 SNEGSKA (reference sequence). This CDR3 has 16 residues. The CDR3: CSARDLGSATNEKLFF. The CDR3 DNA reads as TGCAGTGCTAGAGATTTGGGCAGTGCAACTAATGAAAAACTGTTTTTT.

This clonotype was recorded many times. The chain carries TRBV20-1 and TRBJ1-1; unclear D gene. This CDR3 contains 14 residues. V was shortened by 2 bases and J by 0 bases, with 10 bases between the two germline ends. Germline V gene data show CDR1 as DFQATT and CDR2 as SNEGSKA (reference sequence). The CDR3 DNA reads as TGCAGTGCTAGATCGGTGAGAATGAACACTGAAGCTTTCTTT. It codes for CSARSVRMNTEAFF.

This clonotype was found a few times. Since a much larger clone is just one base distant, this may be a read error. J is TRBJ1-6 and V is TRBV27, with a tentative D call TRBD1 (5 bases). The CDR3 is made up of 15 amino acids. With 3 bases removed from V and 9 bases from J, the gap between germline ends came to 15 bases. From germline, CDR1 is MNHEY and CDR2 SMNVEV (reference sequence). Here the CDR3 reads CASSFSGNRGSPLHF. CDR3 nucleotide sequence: TGTGCCAGCAGTTTCTCCGGGAATAGGGGTTCACCCCTCCACTTT.

The CDR3, as DNA: TGTGCCAGCAGCTTAGTTGTCACGGCTGGGGAAGGAGAGACCCAGTACTTC. As protein: CASSLVVTAGEGETQYF. The chain carries TRBV7-9 and TRBJ2-5; D gene ambiguous. The V end lost 1 base, the J end lost 4 bases, and 19 bases lay between the germline ends. Germline V lookup: CDR1 SEHNR, CDR2 FQNEAQ (reference sequence). This CDR3 comprises 17 residues.

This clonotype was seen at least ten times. CDR3 coding DNA: TGTGCCAGCAGCTTAGTACAGATCCTTTCGAACACCGGGGAGCTGTTTTTT. It yields the protein CASSLVQILSNTGELFF. The chain carries TRBV11-2 and TRBJ2-2; D gene ambiguous. The CDR3 consists of 17 residues. Germline assignment: CDR1 SGHAT and CDR2 FQNNGV. Deletions cut 1 base from V and 0 bases from J, with 12 bases between.

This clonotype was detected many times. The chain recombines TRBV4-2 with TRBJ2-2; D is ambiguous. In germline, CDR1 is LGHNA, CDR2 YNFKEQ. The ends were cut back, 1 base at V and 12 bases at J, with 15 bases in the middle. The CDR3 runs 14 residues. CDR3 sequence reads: CASSQGALSLKLFF. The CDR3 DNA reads TGTGCCAGCAGCCAAGGGGCACTATCCCTGAAGCTGTTTTTT.

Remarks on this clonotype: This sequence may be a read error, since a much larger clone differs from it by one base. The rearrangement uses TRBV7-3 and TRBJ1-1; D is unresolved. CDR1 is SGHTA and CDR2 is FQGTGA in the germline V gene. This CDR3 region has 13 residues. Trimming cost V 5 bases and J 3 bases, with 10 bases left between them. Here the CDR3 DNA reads TGTGCCAGCAGCACACGGAGGGACACTGAAGCTTTCTTT. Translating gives CASSTRRDTEAFF. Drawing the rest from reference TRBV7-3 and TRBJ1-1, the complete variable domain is GAGVSQTPSNKVTEKGKYVELRCDPISGHTALYWYRQSLGQGPEFLIYFQGTGAADDSGLPNDRFFAVRPEGSVSTLKIQRTERGDSAVYLCASSTRRDTEAFFGQGTRLTVV.

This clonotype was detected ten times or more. The CDR3 protein is CASGRRGLYTEAFF. The CDR3 DNA reads TGTGCCAGCGGCCGAAGGGGGCTTTACACTGAAGCTTTCTTT. The chain carries TRBV2 and TRBJ1-1; 7 bases agree with TRBD1. V shed 8 bases, J shed 3 bases, and the junction held 9 bases outside the gene matches. The CDR3 runs to 14 residues. Germline loops: CDR1 SNHLY, CDR2 FYNNEI.

As DNA, the CDR3 is TGTGCCTCTGACCCCGGGTGGGGGGAGACCCAGTACTTC. It specifies CASDPGWGETQYF. The chain couples TRBV6-5 to TRBJ2-5; D is tentatively TRBD1 or TRBD2 (5 bases each). Trimming stripped 11 bases from V and 5 bases from J, with 18 bases between. Germline V gene data show CDR1 as MNHEY and CDR2 as SVGAGI. The CDR3 extends over 13 amino acids.

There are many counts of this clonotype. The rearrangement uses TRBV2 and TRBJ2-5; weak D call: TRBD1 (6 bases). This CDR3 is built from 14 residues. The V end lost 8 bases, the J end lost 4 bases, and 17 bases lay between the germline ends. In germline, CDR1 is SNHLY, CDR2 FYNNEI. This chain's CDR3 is CASVTQGFGETQYF. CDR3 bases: TGTGCCAGCGTTACACAGGGTTTTGGAGAGACCCAGTACTTC. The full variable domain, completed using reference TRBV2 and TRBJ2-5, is EPEVTQTPSHQVTQMGQEVILRCVPISNHLYFYWYRQILGQKVEFLVSFYNNEISEKSEIFDDQFSVERPDGSNFTLKIRSTKLEDSAMYFCASVTQGFGETQYFGPGTRLLVL.

In nucleotides, the CDR3 is TGTGCCAGCAGCTTTAGACAGGGTAGTAGCACTGAAGCTTTCTTT. Translated, it gives CASSFRQGSSTEAFF. V and J are TRBV7-8 and TRBJ1-1; 7 bases are shared with TRBD1. With 3 bases clipped from V and 4 bases from J, the junction kept 8 bases outside the gene matches. The length of the CDR3 is 15 residues. CDR1 and CDR2 (germline): SGHVS, FQNEAQ.

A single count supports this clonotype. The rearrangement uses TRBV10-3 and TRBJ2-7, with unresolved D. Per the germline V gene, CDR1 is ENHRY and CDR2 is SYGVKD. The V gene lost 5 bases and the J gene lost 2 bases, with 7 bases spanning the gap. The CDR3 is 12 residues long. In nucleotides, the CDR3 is TGTGCCATCAGTCAAGGAACCTACGAGCAGTACTTC. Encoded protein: CAISQGTYEQYF.

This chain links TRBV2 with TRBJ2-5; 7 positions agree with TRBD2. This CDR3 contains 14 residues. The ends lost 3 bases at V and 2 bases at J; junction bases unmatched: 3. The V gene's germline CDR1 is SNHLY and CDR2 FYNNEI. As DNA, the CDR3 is TGTGCCAGCAGTGACCTGGGGGGGCAAGAGACCCAGTACTTC. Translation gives CASSDLGGQETQYF.

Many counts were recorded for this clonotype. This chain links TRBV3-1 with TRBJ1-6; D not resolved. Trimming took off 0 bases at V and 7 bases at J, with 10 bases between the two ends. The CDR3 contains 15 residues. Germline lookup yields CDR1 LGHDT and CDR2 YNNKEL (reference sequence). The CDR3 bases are TGTGCCAGCAGCCAAGATCCGACTCGGAATTCACCCCTCCACTTT. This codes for CASSQDPTRNSPLHF.

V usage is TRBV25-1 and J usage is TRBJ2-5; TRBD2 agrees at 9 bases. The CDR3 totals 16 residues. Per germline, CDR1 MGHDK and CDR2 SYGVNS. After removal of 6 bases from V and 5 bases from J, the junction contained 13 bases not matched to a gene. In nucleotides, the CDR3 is TGTGCCAGCAGCCCCCAGCGGGGGGCATCGCTTGAGACCCAGTACTTC. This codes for CASSPQRGASLETQYF. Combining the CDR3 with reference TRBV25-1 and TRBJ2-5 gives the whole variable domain EADIYQTPRYLVIGTGKKITLECSQTMGHDKMYWYQQDPGMELHLIHYSYGVNSTEKGDLSSESTVSRIRTEHFPLTLESARPSHTSQYLCASSPQRGASLETQYFGPGTRLLVL.

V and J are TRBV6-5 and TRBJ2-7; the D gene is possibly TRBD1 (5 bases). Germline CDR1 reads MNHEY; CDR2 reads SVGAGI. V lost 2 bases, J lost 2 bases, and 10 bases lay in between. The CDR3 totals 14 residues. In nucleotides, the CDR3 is TGTGCCAGCAGTTACCTTGGGGCTACCTACGAGCAGTACTTC. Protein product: CASSYLGATYEQYF.

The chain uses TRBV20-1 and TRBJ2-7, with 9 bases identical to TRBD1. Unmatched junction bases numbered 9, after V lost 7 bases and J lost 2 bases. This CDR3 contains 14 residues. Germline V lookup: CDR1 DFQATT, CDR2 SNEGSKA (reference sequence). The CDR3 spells CSDPGRTGAYEQYF. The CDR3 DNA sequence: TGCAGTGACCCAGGCAGGACAGGGGCCTACGAGCAGTACTTC.

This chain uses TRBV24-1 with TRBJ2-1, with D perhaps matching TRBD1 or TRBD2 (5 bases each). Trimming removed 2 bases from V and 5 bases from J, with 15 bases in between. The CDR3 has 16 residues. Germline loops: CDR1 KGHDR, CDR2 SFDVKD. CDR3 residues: CATSDWGGPDDNEQFF. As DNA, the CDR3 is TGTGCCACCAGTGATTGGGGCGGGCCAGATGACAATGAGCAGTTCTTC.

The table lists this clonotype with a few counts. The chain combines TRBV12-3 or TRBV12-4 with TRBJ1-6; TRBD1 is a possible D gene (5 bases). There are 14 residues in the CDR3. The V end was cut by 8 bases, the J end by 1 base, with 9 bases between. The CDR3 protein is CASRDGSYNSPLHF. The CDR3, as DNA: TGTGCCAGCCGGGACGGATCCTATAATTCACCCCTCCACTTT.

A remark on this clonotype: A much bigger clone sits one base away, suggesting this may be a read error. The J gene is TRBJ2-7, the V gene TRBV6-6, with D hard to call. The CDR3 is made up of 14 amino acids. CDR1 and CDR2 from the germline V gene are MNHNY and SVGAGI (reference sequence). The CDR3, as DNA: TGTGCCAGCAGTTTGTCCCAGAGCTCCTACGAGCAGTGCTTC. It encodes CASSLSQSSYEQCF.

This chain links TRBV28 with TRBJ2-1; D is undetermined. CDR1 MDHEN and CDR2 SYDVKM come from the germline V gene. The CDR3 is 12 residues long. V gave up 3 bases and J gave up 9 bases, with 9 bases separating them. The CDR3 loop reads CASSLRIPEQFF. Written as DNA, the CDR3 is TGTGCCAGCAGTTTGAGGATTCCTGAGCAGTTCTTC.

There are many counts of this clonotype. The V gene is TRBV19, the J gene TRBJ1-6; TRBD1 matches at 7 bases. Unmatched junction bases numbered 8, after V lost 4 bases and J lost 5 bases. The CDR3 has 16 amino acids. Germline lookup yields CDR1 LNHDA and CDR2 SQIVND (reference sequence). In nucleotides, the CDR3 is TGTGCCAGTAGTAAATCGAGGGGGCAAAATAATTCACCCCTCCACTTT. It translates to CASSKSRGQNNSPLHF. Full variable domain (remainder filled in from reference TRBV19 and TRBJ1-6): DGGITQSPKYLFRKEGQNVTLSCEQNLNHDAMYWYRQDPGQGLRLIYYSQIVNDFQKGDIAEGYSVSREKKESFPLTVTSAQKNPTAFYLCASSKSRGQNNSPLHFGNGTRLTVT.

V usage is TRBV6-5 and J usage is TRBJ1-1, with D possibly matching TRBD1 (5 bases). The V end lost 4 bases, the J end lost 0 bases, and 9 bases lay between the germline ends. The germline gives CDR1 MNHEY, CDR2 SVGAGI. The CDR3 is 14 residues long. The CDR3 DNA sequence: TGTGCCAGCAGTTCCCGACAGATGAACACTGAAGCTTTCTTT. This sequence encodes CASSSRQMNTEAFF.

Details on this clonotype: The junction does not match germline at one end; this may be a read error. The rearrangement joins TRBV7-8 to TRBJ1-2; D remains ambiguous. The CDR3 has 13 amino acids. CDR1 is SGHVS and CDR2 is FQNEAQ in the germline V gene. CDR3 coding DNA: TGTGCCAGCGGGGAGTGGGCAAACTATAGCTACACCTTC. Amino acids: CASGEWANYSYTF. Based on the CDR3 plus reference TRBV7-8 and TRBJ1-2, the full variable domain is GAGVSQSPRYKVAKRGQDVALRCDPISGHVSLFWYQQALGQGPEFLTYFQNEAQLDKSGLPSDRFFAERPEGSVSTLKIQRTQQEDSAVYLCASGEWANYSYTFGSGTRLTVV.

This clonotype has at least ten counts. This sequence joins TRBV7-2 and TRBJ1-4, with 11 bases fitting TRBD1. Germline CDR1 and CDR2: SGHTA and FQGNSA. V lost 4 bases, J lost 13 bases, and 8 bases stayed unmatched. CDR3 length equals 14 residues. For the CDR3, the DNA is TGTGCCAGCAGCTCGGGACAGGGGGAGGCATTACTGTTTTTT. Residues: CASSSGQGEALLFF.

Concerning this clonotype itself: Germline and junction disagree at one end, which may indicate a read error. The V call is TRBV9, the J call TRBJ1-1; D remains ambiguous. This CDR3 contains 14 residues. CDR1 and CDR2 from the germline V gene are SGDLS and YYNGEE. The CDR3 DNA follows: TGTGCCAGCACTTTGGATTCCGTGAACACTGAAGCTTCCTTT. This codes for CASTLDSVNTEASF.

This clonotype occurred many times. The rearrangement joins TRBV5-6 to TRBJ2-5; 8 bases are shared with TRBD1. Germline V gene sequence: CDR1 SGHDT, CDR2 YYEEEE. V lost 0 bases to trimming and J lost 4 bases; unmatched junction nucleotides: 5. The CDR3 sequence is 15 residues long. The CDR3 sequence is CASSLVAGGRETQYF. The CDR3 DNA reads TGTGCCAGCAGCTTGGTGGCAGGGGGCAGAGAGACCCAGTACTTC.

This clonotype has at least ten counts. CDR3 sequence reads: CASSLGQGSYEQYF. In nucleotides, the CDR3 is TGTGCCAGCAGCCTGGGACAGGGCTCCTACGAGCAGTACTTC. V is TRBV12-3 or TRBV12-4 and J is TRBJ2-7; 9 bases fit TRBD1. This CDR3 contains 14 residues. After removal of 6 bases from V and 0 bases from J, the junction contained 3 bases not matched to a gene.

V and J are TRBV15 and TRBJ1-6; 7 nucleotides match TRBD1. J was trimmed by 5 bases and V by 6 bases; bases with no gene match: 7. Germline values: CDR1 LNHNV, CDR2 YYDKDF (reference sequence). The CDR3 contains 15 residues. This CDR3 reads CATSRTGDNNSPLHF. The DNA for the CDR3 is TGTGCCACCAGTAGAACAGGGGACAATAATTCACCCCTCCACTTT.

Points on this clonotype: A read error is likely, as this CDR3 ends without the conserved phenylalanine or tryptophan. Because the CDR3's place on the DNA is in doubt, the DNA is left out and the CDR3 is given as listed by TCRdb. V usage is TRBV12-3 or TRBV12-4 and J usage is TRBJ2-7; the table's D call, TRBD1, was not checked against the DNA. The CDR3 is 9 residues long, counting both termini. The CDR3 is CASGLGPWS.